A selection of T cell receptor beta chains follows, all from one sample in a study of blood T cell repertoires in COVID-19. Profiled with immunoSEQ multiplex PCR; TCRdb holds only in-frame clones, not every one. The sample consists of 150,000 to 180,000 clones, roughly 84% of them appearing once. Specimen: peripheral blood. These receptors were obtained from a woman in her fifties or sixties with acute or convalescent COVID-19. The CDR3 runs from the conserved cysteine through the conserved F or W. D genes are given only for firm matches. Part of the rows lack a size; the others show once, few, many or a class for expanded clones.

clone size	V gene	J gene	D gene	CDR3 length	CDR3 protein	CDR3 DNA
-	TRBV24-1	TRBJ2-3	TRBD2	14	CATSASGVADTQYF	TGTGCCACCAGTGCTAGCGGGGTCGCAGATACGCAGTATTTT
-	TRBV4-2	TRBJ1-4	-	16	CASSQDGRVKGEKLFF	TGTGCCAGCAGCCAAGACGGCAGGGTTAAGGGTGAAAAACTGTTTTTT
-	TRBV2	TRBJ1-1	TRBD1	14	CASSLLGQGTEAFF	TGTGCCAGCAGTCTACTGGGACAGGGGACTGAAGCTTTCTTT
once	TRBV5-1	TRBJ1-1	-	14	CASSVQGLNTEAFF	TGCGCCAGCAGCGTGCAGGGTTTGAACACTGAAGCTTTCTTT
-	TRBV6-5	TRBJ2-2	-	16	CASSYLRGGGSGELFF	TGTGCCAGCAGTTACCTCCGGGGAGGGGGATCCGGGGAGCTGTTTTTT
-	TRBV5-5	TRBJ2-3	TRBD2	16	CASSFKGGRARDTQYF	TGTGCCAGCAGCTTTAAGGGCGGGAGGGCCAGAGATACGCAGTATTTT
-	TRBV2	TRBJ2-3	TRBD1	15	CASSQGAGSPDTQYF	TGTGCCAGCAGTCAGGGGGCCGGTTCGCCAGATACGCAGTATTTT
-	TRBV4-3	TRBJ1-2	-	15	CASSQALPGADGYTF	TGCGCCAGCAGCCAAGCTCTCCCAGGGGCAGATGGCTACACCTTC
-	TRBV6-1	TRBJ2-7	TRBD2	15	CASSEAVTSVYEQYF	TGTGCCAGCAGTGAAGCGGTGACTAGCGTCTACGAGCAGTACTTC
-	TRBV9	TRBJ2-5	-	14	CASSVSVRGEPQYF	TGTGCCAGCAGCGTATCTGTCAGGGGAGAGCCCCAGTACTTC
-	TRBV2	TRBJ2-7	-	12	CASSLQVYEQYF	TGTGCCAGCAGTTTACAGGTCTACGAGCAGTACTTC
-	TRBV4-2	TRBJ2-7	TRBD2	16	CASSPRPASGADEQYF	TGTGCCAGCAGCCCCCGGCCGGCTAGCGGGGCCGACGAGCAGTACTTC
-	TRBV13	TRBJ1-3	-	13	CASSFDRGNTIYF	TGTGCCAGCAGCTTCGACAGGGGAAACACCATATATTTT
-	TRBV28	TRBJ2-7	TRBD2	14	CASRGTSNTYEQYF	TGTGCCAGCAGGGGGACTAGCAATACCTACGAGCAGTACTTC
once	TRBV5-4	TRBJ2-5	-	14	CASSPGGGEETQYF	TGTGCCAGCAGCCCCGGTGGCGGGGAAGAGACCCAGTACTTC
-	TRBV6-5	TRBJ1-2	-	14	CASRGQIDYYGYTF	TGTGCCAGCAGAGGACAGATTGATTACTATGGCTACACCTTC
-	TRBV9	TRBJ1-1	-	14	CASSVGLENTEAFF	TGTGCCAGCAGCGTGGGCCTCGAGAACACTGAAGCTTTCTTT
-	TRBV7-3	TRBJ1-1	-	13	CASSLKSSAEAFF	TGTGCCAGCAGCTTAAAGTCCAGCGCGGAAGCTTTCTTT
-	TRBV20-1	TRBJ2-7	TRBD2	11	CSARDRGTSVF	TGCAGTGCTAGAGACCGCGGGACTAGCGTCTTC
-	TRBV7-2	TRBJ1-5	TRBD1	15	CASSLRTGDNQPQHF	TGTGCCAGCAGCCTCAGGACAGGTGATAATCAGCCCCAGCATTTT
-	TRBV6-1	TRBJ1-4	-	14	CASSENGDYEKLFF	TGTGCCAGCAGTGAAAACGGGGACTATGAAAAACTGTTTTTT
once	TRBV28	TRBJ2-3	-	11	CASLDPRGQYF	TGTGCCAGCCTTGACCCCAGGGGGCAGTATTTT
-	TRBV18	TRBJ1-5	-	13	CASSPGGIQPQHF	TGTGCCAGCTCACCAGGGGGCATTCAGCCCCAGCATTTT
-	TRBV7-8	TRBJ2-5	TRBD2	14	CASSYTSGVETQYF	TGTGCCAGCAGCTACACCAGCGGGGTGGAGACCCAGTACTTC
-	TRBV11-2	TRBJ1-5	-	13	CASSSGGNQPQHF	TGTGCCAGCAGCTCCGGAGGGAATCAGCCCCAGCATTTT
-	TRBV15	TRBJ2-1	-	13	CATSRGREGEQFF	TGTGCCACCAGCAGAGGCAGGGAAGGGGAGCAGTTCTTC
-	TRBV5-1	TRBJ2-1	-	15	CASSLASPSYNEQFF	TGCGCCAGCAGCTTGGCCTCTCCTAGCTACAATGAGCAGTTCTTC
-	TRBV4-3	TRBJ2-3	TRBD2	16	CASSQRTSGRSDTQYF	TGCGCCAGCAGCCAAAGGACTAGCGGGAGATCTGATACGCAGTATTTT
once	TRBV6-6	TRBJ2-7	TRBD1	16	CASSQRSGQGVREQYF	TGTGCCAGCAGCCAACGTTCGGGACAGGGAGTTCGGGAGCAGTACTTC
-	TRBV4-3	TRBJ2-7	TRBD2	15	CASSQSSGGAYEQYF	TGCGCCAGCAGCCAATCCAGCGGGGGGGCCTACGAGCAGTACTTC
-	TRBV6-4	TRBJ1-1	TRBD1	19	CASSDGQEGDEARVTEAFF	TGTGCCAGCAGTGACGGACAGGAGGGAGATGAGGCACGGGTCACTGAAGCTTTCTTT
-	TRBV15	TRBJ2-3	TRBD2	17	CATKTSLAGDPTDTQYF	TGTGCCACCAAAACCTCCTTGGCGGGGGACCCCACAGATACGCAGTATTTT
-	TRBV12-3/TRBV12-4	TRBJ1-6	-	13	CASSLAGVSPLHF	TGTGCCAGCAGTTTGGCAGGGGTCTCACCCCTCCACTTT
-	TRBV21-1	TRBJ2-7	-	16	CASSKGGQAASYEQYF	TGTGCCAGCAGCAAAGGCGGACAGGCCGCCTCCTACGAGCAGTACTTC
-	TRBV23-1	TRBJ1-1	-	12	CASSEEYRGAFF	TGCGCCAGCAGCGAAGAGTACCGAGGAGCTTTCTTT
-	TRBV28	TRBJ2-1	-	15	CASSLLTSSYNEQFF	TGTGCCAGCAGTTTATTAACTAGCTCCTACAATGAGCAGTTCTTC
-	TRBV20-1	TRBJ1-2	-	11	CSCGGDYGYTF	TGCAGTTGCGGGGGGGACTATGGCTACACCTTC